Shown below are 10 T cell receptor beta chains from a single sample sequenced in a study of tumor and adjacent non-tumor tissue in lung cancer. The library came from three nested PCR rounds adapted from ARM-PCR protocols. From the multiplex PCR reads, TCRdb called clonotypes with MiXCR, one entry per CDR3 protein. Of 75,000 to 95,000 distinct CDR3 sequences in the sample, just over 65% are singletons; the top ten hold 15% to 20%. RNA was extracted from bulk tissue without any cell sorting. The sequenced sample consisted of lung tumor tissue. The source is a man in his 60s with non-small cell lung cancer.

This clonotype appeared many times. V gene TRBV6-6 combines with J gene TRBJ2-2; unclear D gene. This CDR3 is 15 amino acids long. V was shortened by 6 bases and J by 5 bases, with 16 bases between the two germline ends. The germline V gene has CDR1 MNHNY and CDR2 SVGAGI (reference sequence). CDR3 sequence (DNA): TGTGCCAGCAGGCCTGAGAGCCTGGAGACCGGGGAGCTGTTTTTT. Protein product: CASRPESLETGELFF.

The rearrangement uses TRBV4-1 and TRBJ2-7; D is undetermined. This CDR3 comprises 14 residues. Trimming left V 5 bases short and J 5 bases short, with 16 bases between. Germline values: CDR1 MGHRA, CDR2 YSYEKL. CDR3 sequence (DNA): TGCGCCAGCAGCACCGCATGGGGTTCCCACGAGCAGTACTTC. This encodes CASSTAWGSHEQYF.

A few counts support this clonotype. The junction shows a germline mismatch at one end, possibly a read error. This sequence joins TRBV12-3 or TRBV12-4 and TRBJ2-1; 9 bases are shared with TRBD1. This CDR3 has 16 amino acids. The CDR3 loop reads CASTSLQGAYYNEQFF. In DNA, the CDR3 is TGTGCTAGCACCTCATTACAGGGGGCATACTACAATGAGCAGTTCTTC.

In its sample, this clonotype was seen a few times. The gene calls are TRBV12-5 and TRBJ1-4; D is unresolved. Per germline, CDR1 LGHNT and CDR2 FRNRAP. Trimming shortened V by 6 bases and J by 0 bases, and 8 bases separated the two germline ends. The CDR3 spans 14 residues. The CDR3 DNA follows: TGTGCTAGTGGCTCATACCCAACTAATGAAAAACTGTTTTTT. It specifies CASGSYPTNEKLFF.

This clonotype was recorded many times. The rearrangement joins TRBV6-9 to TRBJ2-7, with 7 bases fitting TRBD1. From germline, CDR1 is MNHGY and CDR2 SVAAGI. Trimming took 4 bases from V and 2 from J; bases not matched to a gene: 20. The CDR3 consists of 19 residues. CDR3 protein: CASSSRPAEPGQSPYEQYF. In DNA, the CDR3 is TGTGCCAGCAGTTCGAGACCAGCCGAACCGGGACAGAGTCCCTACGAGCAGTACTTC.

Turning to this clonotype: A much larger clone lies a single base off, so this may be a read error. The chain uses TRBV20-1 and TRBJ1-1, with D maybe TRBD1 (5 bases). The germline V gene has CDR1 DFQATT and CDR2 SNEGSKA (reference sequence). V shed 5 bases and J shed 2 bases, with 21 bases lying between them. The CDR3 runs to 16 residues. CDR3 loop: CSAVWDPNYPNTEAFF. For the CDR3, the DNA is TGCAGTGCTGTCTGGGACCCGAATTATCCCAACACTGAAGCTTTCTTT.

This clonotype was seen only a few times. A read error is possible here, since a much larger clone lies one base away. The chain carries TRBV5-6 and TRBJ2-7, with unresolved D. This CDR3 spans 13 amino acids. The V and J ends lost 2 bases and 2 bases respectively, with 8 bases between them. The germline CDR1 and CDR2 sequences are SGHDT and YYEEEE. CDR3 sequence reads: CASSFVDTYEQYF. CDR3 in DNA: TGTGCCAGCAGCTTTGTAGATACCTACGAGCAGTACTTC.

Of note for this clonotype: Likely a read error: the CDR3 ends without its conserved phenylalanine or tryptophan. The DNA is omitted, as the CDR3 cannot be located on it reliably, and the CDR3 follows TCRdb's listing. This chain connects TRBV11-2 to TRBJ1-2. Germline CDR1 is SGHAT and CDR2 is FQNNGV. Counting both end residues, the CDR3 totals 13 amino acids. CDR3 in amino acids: CASSILRKTGYIS.

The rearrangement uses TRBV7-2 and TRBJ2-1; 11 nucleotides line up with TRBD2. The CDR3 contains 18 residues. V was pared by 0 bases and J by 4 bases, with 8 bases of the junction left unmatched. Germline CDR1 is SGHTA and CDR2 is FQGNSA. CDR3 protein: CASSLAFGLAGGYNEQFF. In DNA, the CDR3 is TGTGCCAGCAGCTTAGCGTTTGGTCTAGCGGGAGGATACAATGAGCAGTTCTTC.

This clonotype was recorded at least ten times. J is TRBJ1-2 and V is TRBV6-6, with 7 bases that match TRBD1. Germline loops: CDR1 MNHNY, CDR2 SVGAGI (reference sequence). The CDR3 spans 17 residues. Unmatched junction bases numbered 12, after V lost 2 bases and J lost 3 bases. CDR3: CASSYRRGQAGHYGYTF. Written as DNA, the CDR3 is TGTGCCAGCAGTTACAGGCGTGGACAGGCGGGCCACTATGGCTACACCTTC.